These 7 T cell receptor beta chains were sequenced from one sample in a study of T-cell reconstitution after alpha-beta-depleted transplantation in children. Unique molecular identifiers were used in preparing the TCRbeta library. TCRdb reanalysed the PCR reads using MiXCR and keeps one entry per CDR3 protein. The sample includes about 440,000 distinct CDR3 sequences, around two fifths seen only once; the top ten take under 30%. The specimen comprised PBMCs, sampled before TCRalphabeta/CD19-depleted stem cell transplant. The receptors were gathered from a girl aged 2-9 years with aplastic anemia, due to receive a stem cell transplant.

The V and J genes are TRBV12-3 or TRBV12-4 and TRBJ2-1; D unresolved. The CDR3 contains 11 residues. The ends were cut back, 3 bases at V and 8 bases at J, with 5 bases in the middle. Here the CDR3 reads CASSFFDEQFF. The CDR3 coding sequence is TGTGCCAGCAGTTTCTTTGATGAGCAGTTCTTC.

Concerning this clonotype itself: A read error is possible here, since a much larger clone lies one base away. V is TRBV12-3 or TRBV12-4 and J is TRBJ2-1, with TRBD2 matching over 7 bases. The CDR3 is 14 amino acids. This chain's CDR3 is CASSEAGPYNEHFF. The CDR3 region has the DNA TGTGCCAGCAGCGAAGCGGGACCCTACAATGAGCATTTCTTC.

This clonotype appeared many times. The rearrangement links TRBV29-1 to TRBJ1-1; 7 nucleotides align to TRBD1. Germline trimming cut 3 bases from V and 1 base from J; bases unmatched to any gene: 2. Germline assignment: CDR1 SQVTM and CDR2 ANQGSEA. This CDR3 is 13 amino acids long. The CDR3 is CSVDRTGNTEAFF. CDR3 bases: TGCAGCGTTGATAGGACAGGGAACACTGAAGCTTTCTTT. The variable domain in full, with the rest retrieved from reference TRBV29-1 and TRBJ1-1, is SAVISQKPSRDICQRGTSLTIQCQVDSQVTMMFWYRQQPGQSLTLIATANQGSEATYESGFVIDKFPISRPNLTFSTLTVSNMSPEDSSIYLCSVDRTGNTEAFFGQGTRLTVV.

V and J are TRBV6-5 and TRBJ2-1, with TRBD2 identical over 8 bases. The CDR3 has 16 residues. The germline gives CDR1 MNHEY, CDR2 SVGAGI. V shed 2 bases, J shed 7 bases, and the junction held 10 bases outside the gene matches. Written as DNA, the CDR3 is TGTGCCAGCAGTTACGGGTTGCGGGGGGTCTTAAATGAGCAGTTCTTC. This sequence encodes CASSYGLRGVLNEQFF.

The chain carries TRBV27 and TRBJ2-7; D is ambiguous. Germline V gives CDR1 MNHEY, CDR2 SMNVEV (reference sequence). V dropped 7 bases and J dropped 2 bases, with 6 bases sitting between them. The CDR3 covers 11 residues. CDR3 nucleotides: TGTGCCAGCACCTTAACCTACGAGCAGTACTTC. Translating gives CASTLTYEQYF.

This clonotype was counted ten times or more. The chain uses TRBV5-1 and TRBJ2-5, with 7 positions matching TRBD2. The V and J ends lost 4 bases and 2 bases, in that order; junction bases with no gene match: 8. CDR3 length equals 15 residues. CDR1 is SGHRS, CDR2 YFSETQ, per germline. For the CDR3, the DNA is TGCGCCAGCAGCATCCGGGACTACCCTCAAGAGACCCAGTACTTC. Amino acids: CASSIRDYPQETQYF.

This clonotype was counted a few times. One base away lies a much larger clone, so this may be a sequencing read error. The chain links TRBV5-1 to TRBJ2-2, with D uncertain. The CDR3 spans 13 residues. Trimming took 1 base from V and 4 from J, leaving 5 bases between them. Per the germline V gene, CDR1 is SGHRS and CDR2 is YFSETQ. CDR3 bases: TGCGCCAGCAGCTTGAAGGTCACCGGGGAGCTGTTTTTT. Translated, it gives CASSLKVTGELFF.